Described below is a single T cell receptor beta chain sequence and its context. As originally analysed: Quantification of nucleated cells was approximated via reference gene primer amplification. Measured with immunoSEQ multiplex PCR; TCRdb has only the in-frame clones, and not every one. V, J and clone size are taken as reported in that table, and D and trimming were inferred from the DNA itself. The table lists hundreds of thousands of clones, about 88% of them singletons. The CDR3 loop spans 14 amino acids. Germline V gene lookup returns CDR1 WSHSY and CDR2 SAAADI. With 6 bases removed from V and 4 bases from J, the gap between germline ends came to 15 bases. Across about two dozen US areas, participants ranged in age from about 18 to 90 years. Cohorts were determined from participant-reported clinical history. This specimen belongs to a study of blood T cell repertoires in COVID-19. Across the study: COVID-19 samples collected from the United States, Italy and Spain covered acute and convalescent phases.

The sample taken for sequencing was PBMCs or T cells enriched from blood (not recorded which). The clonotype was recovered from a woman younger than 35 who had been exposed to COVID-19. This sequence joins TRBV10-2 and TRBJ2-5, with D tentatively TRBD1 (5 bases). The CDR3 coding sequence is TGCGCCAGCAGGGATAACAGGATACCAGAGACCCAGTACTTC. It specifies CASRDNRIPETQYF.